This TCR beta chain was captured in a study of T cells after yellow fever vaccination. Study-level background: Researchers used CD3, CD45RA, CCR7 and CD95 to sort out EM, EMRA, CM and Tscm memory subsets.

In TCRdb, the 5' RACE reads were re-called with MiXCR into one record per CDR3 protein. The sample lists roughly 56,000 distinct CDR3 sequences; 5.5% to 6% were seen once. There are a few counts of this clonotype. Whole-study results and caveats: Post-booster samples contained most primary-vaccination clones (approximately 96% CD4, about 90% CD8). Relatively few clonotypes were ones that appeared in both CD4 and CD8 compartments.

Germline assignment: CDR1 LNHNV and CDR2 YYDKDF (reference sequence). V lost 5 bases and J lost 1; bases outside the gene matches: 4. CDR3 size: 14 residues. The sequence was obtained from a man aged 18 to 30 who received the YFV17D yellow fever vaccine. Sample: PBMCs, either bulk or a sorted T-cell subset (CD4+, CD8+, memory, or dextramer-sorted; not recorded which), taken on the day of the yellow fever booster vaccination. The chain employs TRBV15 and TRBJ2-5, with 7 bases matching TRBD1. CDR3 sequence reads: CATSLGQAQETQYF. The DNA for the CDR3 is TGTGCCACCAGCCTCGGACAGGCCCAAGAGACCCAGTACTTC. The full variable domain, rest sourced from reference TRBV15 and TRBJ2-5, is DAMVIQNPRYQVTQFGKPVTLSCSQTLNHNVMYWYQQKSSQAPKLLFHYYDKDFNNEADTPDNFQSRRPNTSFCFLDIRSPGLGDTAMYLCATSLGQAQETQYFGPGTRLLVL.